The rows below give T cell receptor beta chains drawn from one sample of a study of CXCR3-negative and CXCR3-positive naive CD8 T cells. TCRdb re-called the 5' RACE reads and shows each CDR3 protein once, DNA omitted. The listing records about 120,000 distinct CDR3 sequences. The source material was naive CXCR3+ CD8+ T cells from blood. All receptors come from a human donor in good health. Some clones in this sample may be carry-over from other donors' samples. The CDR3 runs from the conserved cysteine through the conserved F or W. Each record gives: V gene, J gene, CDR3 protein.

V: TRBV5-1; J: TRBJ2-1; CDR3: CASSSGLAFTNEQFF
V: TRBV6-5; J: TRBJ2-7; CDR3: CASSYEGPSYEQYF
V: TRBV29-1; J: TRBJ2-1; CDR3: CSVMTALGAQFF
V: TRBV6-1; J: TRBJ2-2; CDR3: CASSAGTATGELFF
V: TRBV10-3; J: TRBJ2-1; CDR3: CAISESGLAASRDEQFF
V: TRBV9; J: TRBJ2-1; CDR3: CASSAPGLRFDEQFF
V: TRBV3-1; J: TRBJ1-1; CDR3: CASSHDRVSITEAFF
V: TRBV15; J: TRBJ1-6; CDR3: CATSRDLSIAGSPLHF
V: TRBV5-6; J: TRBJ2-7; CDR3: CASSSLAEKYSLGYEQYF
V: TRBV11-2; J: TRBJ2-1; CDR3: CASSLSGTWSGVWQFF
V: TRBV4-1; J: TRBJ2-2; CDR3: CASSQFAGDTGELFF
V: TRBV6-2/TRBV6-3; J: TRBJ2-1; CDR3: CASREGTSGSEQFF
V: TRBV7-9; J: TRBJ2-3; CDR3: CATSLRQGVKDTQYF
V: TRBV29-1; J: TRBJ2-1; CDR3: CSVVGTGEFADSYNEQFF
V: TRBV7-9; J: TRBJ1-1; CDR3: CASSLAGRGWTEAFF